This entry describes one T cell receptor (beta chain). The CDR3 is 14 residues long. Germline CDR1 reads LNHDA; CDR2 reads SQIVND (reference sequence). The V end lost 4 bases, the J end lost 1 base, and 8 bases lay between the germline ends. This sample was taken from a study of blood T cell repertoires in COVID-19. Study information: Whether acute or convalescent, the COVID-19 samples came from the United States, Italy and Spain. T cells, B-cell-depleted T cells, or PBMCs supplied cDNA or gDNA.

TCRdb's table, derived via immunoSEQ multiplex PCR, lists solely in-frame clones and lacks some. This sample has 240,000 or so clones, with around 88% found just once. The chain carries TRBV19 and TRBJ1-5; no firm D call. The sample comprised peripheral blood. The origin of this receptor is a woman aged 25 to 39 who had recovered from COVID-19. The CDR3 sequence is CASSSRGSNQPQHF. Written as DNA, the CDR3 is TGTGCCAGTAGTAGTAGAGGCAGCAATCAGCCCCAGCATTTT. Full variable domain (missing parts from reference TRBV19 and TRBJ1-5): DGGITQSPKYLFRKEGQNVTLSCEQNLNHDAMYWYRQDPGQGLRLIYYSQIVNDFQKGDIAEGYSVSREKKESFPLTVTSAQKNPTAFYLCASSSRGSNQPQHFGDGTRLSIL.